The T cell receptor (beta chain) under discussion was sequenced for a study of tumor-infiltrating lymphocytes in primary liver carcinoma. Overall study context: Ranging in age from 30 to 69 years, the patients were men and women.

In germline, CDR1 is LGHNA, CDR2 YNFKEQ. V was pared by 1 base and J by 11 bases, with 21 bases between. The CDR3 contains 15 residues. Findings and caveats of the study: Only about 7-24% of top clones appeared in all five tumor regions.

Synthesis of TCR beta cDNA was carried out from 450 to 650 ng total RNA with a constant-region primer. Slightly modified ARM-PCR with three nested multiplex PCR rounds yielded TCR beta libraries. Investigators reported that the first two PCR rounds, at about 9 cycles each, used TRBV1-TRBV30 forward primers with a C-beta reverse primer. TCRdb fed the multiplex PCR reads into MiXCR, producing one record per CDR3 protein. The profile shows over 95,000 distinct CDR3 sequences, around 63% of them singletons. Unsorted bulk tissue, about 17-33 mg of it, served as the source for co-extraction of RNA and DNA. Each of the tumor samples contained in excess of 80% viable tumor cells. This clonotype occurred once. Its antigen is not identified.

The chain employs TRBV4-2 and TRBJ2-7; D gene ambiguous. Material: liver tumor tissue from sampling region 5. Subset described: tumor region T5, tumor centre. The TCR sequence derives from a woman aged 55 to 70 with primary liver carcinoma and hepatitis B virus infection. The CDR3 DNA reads TGTGCCAGCAGCCAAGGACTCAATCCCACGAAAGAGGAGTACTTC. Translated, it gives CASSQGLNPTKEEYF.